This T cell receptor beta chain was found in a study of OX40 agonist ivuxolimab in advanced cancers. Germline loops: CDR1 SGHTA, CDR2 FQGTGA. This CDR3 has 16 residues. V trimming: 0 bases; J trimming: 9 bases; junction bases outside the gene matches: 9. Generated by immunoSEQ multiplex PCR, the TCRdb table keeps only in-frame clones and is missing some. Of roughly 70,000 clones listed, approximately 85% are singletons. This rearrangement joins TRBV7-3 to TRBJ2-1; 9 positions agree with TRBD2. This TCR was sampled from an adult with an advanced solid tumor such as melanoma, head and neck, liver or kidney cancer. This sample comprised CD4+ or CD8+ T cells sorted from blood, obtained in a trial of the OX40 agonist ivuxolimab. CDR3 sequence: CASSLTSGGRAFEQFF. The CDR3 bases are TGTGCCAGCAGCTTAACGAGTGGCGGGAGGGCCTTTGAGCAGTTCTTC.